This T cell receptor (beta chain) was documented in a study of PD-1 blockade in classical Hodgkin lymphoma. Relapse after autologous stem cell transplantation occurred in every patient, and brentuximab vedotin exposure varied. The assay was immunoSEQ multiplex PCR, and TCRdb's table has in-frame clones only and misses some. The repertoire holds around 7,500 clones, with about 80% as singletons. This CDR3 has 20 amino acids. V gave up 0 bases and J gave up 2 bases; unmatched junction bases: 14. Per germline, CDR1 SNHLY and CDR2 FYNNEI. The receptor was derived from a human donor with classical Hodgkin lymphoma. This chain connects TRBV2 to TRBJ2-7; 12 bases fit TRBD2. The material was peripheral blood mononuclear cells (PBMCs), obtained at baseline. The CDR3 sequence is CASSEASSTSGGKSPYEQYF. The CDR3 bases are TGTGCCAGCAGTGAAGCTTCGAGTACTAGCGGGGGGAAGTCCCCCTACGAGCAGTACTTC.